The 13 T cell receptor beta chains in this list originate from one sample, sequenced in a study of blood T cell repertoires in COVID-19 (dated by TCRdb to 2018 to 2020). Library construction relied on the immunoSEQ multiplex PCR assay. TCRdb provides this immuneACCESS table in a form limited to in-frame rearrangements. Some clones are lacking; in checked studies, under half of them reflect an unresolved V gene, and why the rest are absent is not known. The sample table records 200,000 to 250,000 clones; 84% of these occur just once. Of the sample, 9.5% to 10% is held by the ten largest clones. What was sequenced was peripheral blood. The receptors were gathered from a man aged 50-59 years with active or convalescent COVID-19.

The chain is built from TRBV6-2 or TRBV6-3 and TRBJ2-1; possibly TRBD2 for D (8 bases). Trimming took off 5 bases at V and 4 bases at J, with 15 bases between the two ends. The CDR3 is 15 amino acids. Looked up from germline, CDR1 is MNHEY and CDR2 is SVGEGT. CDR3 nucleotide sequence: TGTGCCAGCAGTACGGGGGGGACAGCTTACAATGAGCAGTTCTTC. It yields the protein CASSTGGTAYNEQFF.

This clone was counted between two and nine times. The V call is TRBV28, the J call TRBJ2-2; 11 bases match TRBD1. The CDR3 totals 16 residues. Germline V CDR1 and CDR2: MDHEN, SYDVKM. V lost 7 bases, J lost 6 bases, and 10 bases stayed unmatched. CDR3 nucleotide sequence: TGTGCCAGCAACCGGCCGGGACAGGGGGGACCCGGGGAGCTGTTTTTT. Translated: CASNRPGQGGPGELFF.

The chain couples TRBV7-8 to TRBJ1-1; TRBD1 matches at 7 bases. Trimming cost V 0 bases and J 1 base; bases outside gene matches: 8. The CDR3 has 17 amino acids. Per germline, CDR1 SGHVS and CDR2 FQNEAQ. DNA for the CDR3: TGTGCCAGCAGCTTAGCGCGGGACAGACAAGCGAACACTGAAGCTTTCTTT. It translates to CASSLARDRQANTEAFF.

The V gene is TRBV6-2 or TRBV6-3, the J gene TRBJ2-7; 7 positions match TRBD1. This CDR3 comprises 16 residues. Germline V lookup: CDR1 MNHEY, CDR2 SVGEGT. Trimming took 2 bases from V and 4 from J; bases not matched to a gene: 11. CDR3 sequence reads: CASSYVAGGLAYEQYF. CDR3 nucleotide sequence: TGTGCCAGCAGTTACGTGGCAGGGGGTCTCGCGTACGAGCAGTACTTC.

The genes are TRBV19 and TRBJ2-3; unclear D gene. The germline V gene has CDR1 LNHDA and CDR2 SQIVND (reference sequence). The length of the CDR3 is 14 residues. V lost 2 bases to trimming and J lost 2 bases, with 8 bases between them. CDR3 loop: CASSINSLTDTQYF. The CDR3 DNA is TGTGCCAGTAGTATAAACAGTCTCACAGATACGCAGTATTTT.

The rearrangement links TRBV2 to TRBJ1-2; possibly TRBD1 for D (6 bases). The CDR3 loop spans 14 amino acids. Trimming took off 2 bases at V and 7 bases at J, with 14 bases between the two ends. The germline V gene has CDR1 SNHLY and CDR2 FYNNEI. CDR3 in DNA: TGTGCCAGCAGTGAATCACAGGGATGGGGTGGCTACACCTTC. This sequence encodes CASSESQGWGGYTF. Combining the CDR3 with reference TRBV2 and TRBJ1-2 gives the whole variable domain EPEVTQTPSHQVTQMGQEVILRCVPISNHLYFYWYRQILGQKVEFLVSFYNNEISEKSEIFDDQFSVERPDGSNFTLKIRSTKLEDSAMYFCASSESQGWGGYTFGSGTRLTVV.

This rearrangement joins TRBV7-6 to TRBJ1-6; perhaps TRBD1 as D (6 bases). The CDR3 is 14 residues long. Trimming stripped 1 base from V and 7 bases from J, with 8 bases between. In germline, CDR1 is SGHVS, CDR2 FNYEAQ. The CDR3 protein is CASSLGTDNSPLHF. CDR3 sequence (DNA): TGTGCCAGCAGCTTAGGGACAGACAATTCACCCCTCCACTTT.

This clone was seen more than once but under ten times. This sequence joins TRBV18 and TRBJ1-2, with a possible D match to TRBD1 (5 bases). V was clipped by 5 bases and J by 4 bases, with 23 bases between them. CDR3 size: 17 residues. In germline, CDR1 is KGHSH, CDR2 LQKENI. In nucleotides, the CDR3 is TGTGCCAGCTCATTTCAAACGACAGCCCAGTGGGGCTATGGCTACACCTTC. It encodes CASSFQTTAQWGYGYTF.

This chain links TRBV11-2 with TRBJ2-5; D not certain. The CDR3 spans 13 residues. The germline V and J ends were trimmed by 3 bases and 5 bases, with 10 bases remaining between them. Germline values: CDR1 SGHAT, CDR2 FQNNGV. The CDR3 DNA reads TGTGCCAGCAGCTTGCCTAAATGGGAGACCCAGTACTTC. It yields the protein CASSLPKWETQYF.

This clone occurred a few times. This chain uses TRBV28 with TRBJ1-2; D call uncertain. The length of the CDR3 is 13 residues. Germline lookup yields CDR1 MDHEN and CDR2 SYDVKM. The ends were cut back, 7 bases at V and 8 bases at J, with 17 bases in the middle. CDR3 coding DNA: TGTGCCAGCATCACAACGGTTGGGAGAGGCTACACCTTC. This codes for CASITTVGRGYTF.

The chain joins TRBV29-1 to TRBJ1-5; TRBD1 matches 10 bases. The trim removed 7 bases at V and 0 bases at J, leaving 6 bases unmatched. Germline lookup yields CDR1 SQVTM and CDR2 ANQGSEA. The CDR3 has 15 amino acids. CDR3 in amino acids: CSDGDRGPSNQPQHF. Written as DNA, the CDR3 is TGCAGCGACGGAGACAGGGGGCCTAGCAATCAGCCCCAGCATTTT.

V usage is TRBV18 and J usage is TRBJ2-7; 8 bases are shared with TRBD1. V shed 4 bases, J shed 3 bases, and the junction held 8 bases outside the gene matches. Germline lookup yields CDR1 KGHSH and CDR2 LQKENI. This CDR3 comprises 15 residues. The CDR3 DNA is TGTGCCAGCTCACTACCGGACAGGGCCGACTACGAGCAGTACTTC. Its protein is CASSLPDRADYEQYF.

The rearrangement links TRBV7-2 to TRBJ2-5; D possibly corresponds to TRBD2 (5 bases). CDR1 and CDR2 from the germline V gene are SGHTA and FQGNSA. V gave up 2 bases and J gave up 1 base, with 11 bases separating them. The CDR3 is 15 residues long. In DNA, the CDR3 is TGTGCCAGCAGCTTATATAAGAGGGCCCAAGAGACCCAGTACTTC. Protein product: CASSLYKRAQETQYF.